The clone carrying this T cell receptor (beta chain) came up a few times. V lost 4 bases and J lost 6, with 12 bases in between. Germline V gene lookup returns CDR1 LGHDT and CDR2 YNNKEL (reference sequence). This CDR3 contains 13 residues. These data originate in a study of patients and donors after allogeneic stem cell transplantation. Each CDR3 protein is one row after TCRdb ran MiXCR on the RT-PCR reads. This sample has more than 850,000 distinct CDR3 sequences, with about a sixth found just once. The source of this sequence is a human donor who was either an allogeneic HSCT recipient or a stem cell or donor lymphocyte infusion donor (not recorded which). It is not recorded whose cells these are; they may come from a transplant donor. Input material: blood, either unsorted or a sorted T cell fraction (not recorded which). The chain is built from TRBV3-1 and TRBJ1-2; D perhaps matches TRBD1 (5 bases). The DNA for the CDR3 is TGTGCCAGCAGCCCTAGGGGTGTTGATGGCTACACCTTC. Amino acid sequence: CASSPRGVDGYTF.